The TCR beta chain described here comes from a study of cytomegalovirus exposure and HLA in healthy donors. Study-wide context: A subsequent analysis stated that the 120 or so validation repertoires were run on the same platform as the approximately 710 first-cohort repertoires. Broader study findings: Researchers catalogued approximately 170 TCR beta chains as cytomegalovirus-associated. Reported performance of the classifier showed diagnosis of cytomegalovirus status with high specificity and sensitivity.

TCRdb's copy holds only in-frame clones and misses some; the assay was immunoSEQ multiplex PCR. Found here are 70,000 to 80,000 clones, just under 95% of them singletons; the top ten hold 3.2%. Points on this clone: Its specificity is not known.

Germline V gene lookup returns CDR1 SGHRS and CDR2 YFSETQ. The CDR3 covers 15 residues. Trimming removed 1 base at V and 3 bases at J, with 11 bases between. This TCR was sampled from a woman between 18 and 29 years old in good health and CMV-seropositive. The chain couples TRBV5-1 to TRBJ2-1, with a weak D call TRBD2 (5 bases). Sequencing input: PBMCs. The CDR3 nucleotides are TGCGCCAGCAGCTTGTCTAGCCACGTCTACAATGAGCAGTTCTTC. Translation: CASSLSSHVYNEQFF.